This entry lists 14 T cell receptor beta chains sequenced from one sample in a study of T-cell reconstitution after alpha-beta-depleted transplantation in children. For TCRbeta, the library was prepared with unique molecular identifiers. TCRdb passed the PCR reads through MiXCR, listing each CDR3 protein once. The sample carries roughly 200,000 distinct CDR3 sequences, roughly 11% recorded once. The material sequenced was PBMCs, taken before TCRalphabeta/CD19-depleted stem cell transplant. The source of these receptors is a child less than two years old with acute myeloid leukemia, due to receive a stem cell transplant.

This clonotype was detected many times. V is TRBV12-3 or TRBV12-4 and J is TRBJ2-2; tentatively, D is TRBD1 (5 bases). The V and J ends lost 7 bases and 5 bases respectively, with 17 bases between them. The CDR3 totals 15 residues. The CDR3 reads CASTSGGAGTGELFF. Here the CDR3 DNA reads TGTGCCAGCACCTCAGGTGGGGCAGGGACCGGGGAGCTGTTTTTT.

The chain carries TRBV20-1 and TRBJ2-1; TRBD2 aligns across 10 bases. From germline, CDR1 is DFQATT and CDR2 SNEGSKA (reference sequence). This CDR3 is 12 amino acids long. With 6 bases clipped from V and 8 bases from J, the junction kept 4 bases outside the gene matches. CDR3 in amino acids: CSALAGGDEQFF. Written as DNA, the CDR3 is TGCAGTGCGTTAGCGGGGGGAGATGAGCAGTTCTTC.

This clonotype has at least ten counts. This chain uses TRBV20-1 with TRBJ2-1; 12 bases match TRBD2. CDR1 is DFQATT, CDR2 SNEGSKA, per germline (reference sequence). V shed 2 bases and J 8 bases; nucleotides not matched to a gene: 7. This CDR3 region has 15 residues. The DNA of the CDR3 is TGCAGTGCTAGACCTAGCGGGAGGGCCCCATATGAGCAGTTCTTC. The encoded protein is CSARPSGRAPYEQFF.

This clonotype was counted many times. The chain couples TRBV12-3 or TRBV12-4 to TRBJ2-5; 10 bases map to TRBD1. V lost 6 bases to trimming and J lost 3 bases; unmatched junction nucleotides: 13. The CDR3 has 17 residues. Here the CDR3 reads CASRLTPGQGTKETQYF. DNA of the CDR3: TGTGCCAGCAGACTAACCCCGGGACAGGGGACCAAAGAGACCCAGTACTTC.

This clonotype was found many times. This chain connects TRBV20-1 to TRBJ2-1; maybe TRBD2 (6 bases). The CDR3 covers 13 residues. Trimming stripped 0 bases from V and 9 bases from J, with 12 bases between. Germline CDR1 reads DFQATT; CDR2 reads SNEGSKA (reference sequence). The CDR3 DNA reads as TGCAGTGCTAGAGACTCGGGAGTAGGTGAGCAGTTCTTC. Protein: CSARDSGVGEQFF.

There are many counts of this clonotype. The rearrangement links TRBV6-4 to TRBJ2-7; the D gene is possibly TRBD1 (6 bases). Trimming took off 3 bases at V and 3 bases at J, with 12 bases between the two ends. The CDR3 has 14 amino acids. Germline values: CDR1 MRHNA, CDR2 SNTAGT. CDR3 amino acids: CASSDQDRYYEQYF. The CDR3 bases are TGTGCCAGCAGTGATCAAGACAGGTACTACGAGCAGTACTTC.

This clonotype was recorded many times. The V call is TRBV5-1, the J call TRBJ2-1, with TRBD2 matching 7 bases. The CDR3 is made up of 13 amino acids. Germline-derived CDR1 and CDR2 are SGHRS and YFSETQ. J lost 6 bases, V lost 2 bases, and 2 bases had no gene match. The CDR3 nucleotides are TGCGCCAGCAGCTTTGGGGGGGGCAATGAGCAGTTCTTC. It yields the protein CASSFGGGNEQFF.

In regard to this clonotype: A much larger clone differs by one base, so this may be a read error. This chain joins TRBV4-2 and TRBJ2-4, with 11 nucleotides matching TRBD2. The V gene's germline CDR1 is LGHNA and CDR2 YNFKEQ. The CDR3 contains 17 residues. V was pared by 1 base and J by 1 base, with 3 bases of the junction left unmatched. CDR3 region: CASSQASGRRAKNIQYF. Written as DNA, the CDR3 is TGTGCCAGCAGCCAAGCTAGCGGGAGGAGGGCCAAAAACATTCAGTACTTC.

Ten or more counts support this clonotype. This chain links TRBV20-1 with TRBJ2-3; 8 bases match TRBD2. The junction had 9 bases not matched to a gene; V was cut back by 3 bases and J by 1 base. The CDR3 is made up of 16 amino acids. Germline CDR1 reads DFQATT; CDR2 reads SNEGSKA (reference sequence). DNA of the CDR3: TGCAGTGCTAGCCCACTAGCGGACGGGGGCACAGATACGCAGTATTTT. The encoded protein is CSASPLADGGTDTQYF.

This clonotype was detected many times. This chain connects TRBV28 to TRBJ2-5; maybe TRBD2 (5 bases). Per the germline V gene, CDR1 is MDHEN and CDR2 is SYDVKM. Trimming pared 1 base from V and 4 bases from J, leaving 13 bases between. This CDR3 contains 15 residues. CDR3 region: CASSLSPGRGETQYF. The CDR3 coding sequence is TGTGCCAGCAGTTTATCCCCGGGCCGGGGAGAGACCCAGTACTTC.

In this sample, this clonotype turned up many times. The chain couples TRBV5-5 to TRBJ2-4; possibly TRBD2 for D (6 bases). The CDR3 sequence is 16 residues long. The germline CDR1 and CDR2 sequences are SGHKS and YYEKEE (reference sequence). V shed 3 bases and J shed 1 base, with 14 bases lying between them. CDR3 loop: CASSWGLSGAKNIQYF. DNA of the CDR3: TGTGCCAGCAGCTGGGGACTCTCTGGGGCCAAAAACATTCAGTACTTC.

The chain is built from TRBV4-1 and TRBJ2-4; the match to TRBD2 covers 9 bases. V dropped 4 bases and J dropped 0; count of bases not matched to a gene: 7. The CDR3 contains 17 residues. CDR1 and CDR2 from the germline V gene are MGHRA and YSYEKL. For the CDR3, the DNA is TGCGCCAGCAGCCGTCAGCGGGGGGACATAGCCAAAAACATTCAGTACTTC. This encodes CASSRQRGDIAKNIQYF.

The sample holds many counts of this clonotype. The chain uses TRBV29-1 and TRBJ2-2; TRBD1 matches at 7 bases. The CDR3 extends over 14 amino acids. Germline loops: CDR1 SQVTM, CDR2 ANQGSEA. Trimming at V came to 8 bases and at J to 2 bases, leaving 8 bases not matched to a gene. For the CDR3, the DNA is TGCAGCACGCCGGGACAGACAAACACCGGGGAGCTGTTTTTT. Its protein is CSTPGQTNTGELFF.

This clonotype has a count of ten or more. The chain links TRBV5-1 to TRBJ2-2; TRBD1 matches 7 bases. Trimming at V came to 2 bases and at J to 1 base, leaving 2 bases not matched to a gene. The CDR3 is 15 amino acids. Germline CDR1 is SGHRS and CDR2 is YFSETQ. The CDR3 region is CASSLRQGNTGELFF. The CDR3, as DNA: TGCGCCAGCAGCTTAAGACAGGGGAACACCGGGGAGCTGTTTTTT. Together with reference TRBV5-1 and TRBJ2-2, the CDR3 gives the full variable domain: KAGVTQTPRYLIKTRGQQVTLSCSPISGHRSVSWYQQTPGQGLQFLFEYFSETQRNKGNFPGRFSGRQFSNSRSEMNVSTLELGDSALYLCASSLRQGNTGELFFGEGSRLTVL.